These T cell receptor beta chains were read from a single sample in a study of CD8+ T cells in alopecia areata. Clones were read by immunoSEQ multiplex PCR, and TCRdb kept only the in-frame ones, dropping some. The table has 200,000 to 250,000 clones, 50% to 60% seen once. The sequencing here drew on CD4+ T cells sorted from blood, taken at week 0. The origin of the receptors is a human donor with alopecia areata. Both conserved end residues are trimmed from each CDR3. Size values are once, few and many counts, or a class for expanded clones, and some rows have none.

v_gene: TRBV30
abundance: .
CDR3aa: AWSRQGHEQY

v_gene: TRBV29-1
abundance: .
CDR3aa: SVENRANEQF

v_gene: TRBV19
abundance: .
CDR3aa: ASSRQGYNEQF

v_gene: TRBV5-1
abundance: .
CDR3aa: ASSLEGRWGYT

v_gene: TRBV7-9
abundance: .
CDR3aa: ACAGSMNTEAF

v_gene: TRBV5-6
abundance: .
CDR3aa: ASSPLTGTGANVLT

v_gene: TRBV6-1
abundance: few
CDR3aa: ASSDQAPSYEQY

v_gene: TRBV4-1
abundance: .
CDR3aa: ASSQDRDRVLGETQY

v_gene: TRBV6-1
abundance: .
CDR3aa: ASALDHTFMEQF

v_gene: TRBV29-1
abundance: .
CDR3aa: SVVRGIVDTQY

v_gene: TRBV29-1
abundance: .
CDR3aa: SSVRIPKETQY

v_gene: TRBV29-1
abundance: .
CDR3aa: SVEGASRIQY

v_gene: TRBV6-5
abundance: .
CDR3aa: ATQATGPPLH

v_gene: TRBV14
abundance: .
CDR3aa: ASSQDLIILGGYT

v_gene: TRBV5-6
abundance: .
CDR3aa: ASSLNLGSTDTQY

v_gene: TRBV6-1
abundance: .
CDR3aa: ASKDPEKLF

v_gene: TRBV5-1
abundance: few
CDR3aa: ASSSGQPGGPQH

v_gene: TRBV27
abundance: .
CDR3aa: ASRINRANTEAF

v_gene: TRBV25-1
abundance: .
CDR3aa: ASSDSGRPEETQY

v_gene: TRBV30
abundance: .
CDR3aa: AWDSLAGNTGELF

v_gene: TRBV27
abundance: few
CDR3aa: ASSTVYRGFNYGYT

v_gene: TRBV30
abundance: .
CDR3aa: AWSKSSNQPQH

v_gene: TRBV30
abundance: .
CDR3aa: AWSLGMGYGYT

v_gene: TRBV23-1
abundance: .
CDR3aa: ASSQFSITGALNTGELF

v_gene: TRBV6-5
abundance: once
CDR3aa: ASSSFSGQPQH

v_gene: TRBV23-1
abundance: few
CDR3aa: ASSQGWDPRYEQY

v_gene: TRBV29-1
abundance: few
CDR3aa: SVDRVLNTEAF

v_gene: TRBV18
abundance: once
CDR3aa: ASSPGTGDYT

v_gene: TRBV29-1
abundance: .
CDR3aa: SVAGTGGFLHEQY

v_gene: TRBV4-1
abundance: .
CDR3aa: ASSQVGAGGKNEQF

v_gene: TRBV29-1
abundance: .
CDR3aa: SVARYDTEAF

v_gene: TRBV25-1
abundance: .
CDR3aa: ASSERRGNEAF

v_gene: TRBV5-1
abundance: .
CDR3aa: ASSYAPFLTDTQY

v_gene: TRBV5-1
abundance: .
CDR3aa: ASSLEWNTGELF

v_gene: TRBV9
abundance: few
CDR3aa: ASSAGGAASYEQY

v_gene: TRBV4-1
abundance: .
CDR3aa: ASSRRTGKMAEEQY

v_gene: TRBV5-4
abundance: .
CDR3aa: ASSRDSQETQY

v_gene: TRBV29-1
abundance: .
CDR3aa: SVEYVSRAKIEAF

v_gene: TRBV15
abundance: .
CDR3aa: ATSSGLGTGSNEQF

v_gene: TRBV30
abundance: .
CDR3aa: AWSRGGGSGNTIY

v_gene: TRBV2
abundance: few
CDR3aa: ASSFGLQSSYEQY

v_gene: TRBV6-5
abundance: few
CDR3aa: ASSYFSGGPSETQY

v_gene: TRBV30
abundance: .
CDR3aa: AWSVTAYTEAF

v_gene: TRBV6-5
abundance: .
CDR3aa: ASSYLGGRDEQF

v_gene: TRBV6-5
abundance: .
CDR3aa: ASSYRG

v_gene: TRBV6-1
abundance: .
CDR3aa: ASSVRRGAEAF

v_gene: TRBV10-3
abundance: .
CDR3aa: AISETGNAEAF

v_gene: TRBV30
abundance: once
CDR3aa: AWSGQGFTEAF

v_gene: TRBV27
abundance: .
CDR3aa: ASSLQGFGNQPQH

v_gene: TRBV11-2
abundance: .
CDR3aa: ASSLDGTLETQY

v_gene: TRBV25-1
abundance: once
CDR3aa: ASSEGGNYGYT

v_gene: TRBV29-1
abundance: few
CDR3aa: SVDSGAGGRGYT

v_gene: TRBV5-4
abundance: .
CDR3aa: ASSYDRVDTGELF

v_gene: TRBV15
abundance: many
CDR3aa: ATSRDGAGQAF

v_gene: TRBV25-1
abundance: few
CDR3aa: ASSEWGITEAF